The clone carrying this TCR beta chain was detected only once. What it binds is unknown. Antigen-specific CD4+ T cells expanded by the ViraFEST assay with viral peptide pools were then sequenced. A roughly 10-day culture period preceded the isolation of CD4+ T cells. The vaccine recipients had no prior SARS-CoV-2 infection, with negative nucleocapsid antibodies. It was with approximately 10 IU/ml IL-2 and 8 to 10 ug/ml peptides that 1.5 million to 2 million PBMC per well were cultured. The sample originates from a study of vaccination effects on CD4 cells after COVID-19. Study context: Vaccine administered to participants consisted of two doses of either BNT162b2 or mRNA-1273. Study observations and caveats: Convalescent patients were few in the study, and early post-infection timepoints were absent. Marked clonal contraction was seen in infection- and vaccine-induced clones late after vaccination.

Germline V gene lookup returns CDR1 MNHNY and CDR2 SVGAGI (reference sequence). The CDR3 is 15 amino acids. Measured with immunoSEQ multiplex PCR; TCRdb has only the in-frame clones, and not every one. The table includes under 80,000 clones, about 78% detected once. This chain links TRBV6-6 with TRBJ2-3; D assignment may be TRBD1 or TRBD2 (5 bases each). This TCR derives from a human donor who received a COVID-19 vaccine. The sequencing used CD4+ T cells from PBMCs cultured with SARS-CoV-2 spike peptides, collected before COVID-19 vaccination. This CDR3 reads CVAKRGRESTDTQYF. Here the CDR3 DNA reads TGTGTCGCAAAGAGAGGCAGGGAGAGCACAGATACGCAGTATTTT.